The clone carrying this T cell receptor (beta chain) showed up many times. This entry is derived from a study of regulatory T cells in long-lasting Graves disease. Arm-PCR of CDR3 regions and iRepertoire HTBI primers were used to build TCR beta libraries. One entry per CDR3 protein results from TCRdb running MiXCR on the multiplex PCR reads. The table includes some 200,000 distinct CDR3 sequences, roughly 19% detected once. Indicated time point: newly diagnosed GD, antithyroid drugs for less than 3 months. RNA isolated from PBMCs was used to make the TCR library. Approximately 9.6-milliliter peripheral blood samples went into EDTA tubes. V lost 6 bases to trimming and J lost 6 bases; unmatched junction nucleotides: 8. This CDR3 is built from 15 residues. Germline-derived CDR1 and CDR2 are MNHNS and SASEGT. These data were also reused for a study on T cells in Graves' hyperthyroidism and ophthalmopathy.

The chain couples TRBV6-1 to TRBJ1-4, with TRBD1 matching 9 bases. This specimen was peripheral blood mononuclear cells (PBMCs), taken at new diagnosis, from a patient treated with antithyroid drugs. This clonotype was obtained from a woman aged 25-40 years with Graves disease. Here the CDR3 DNA reads TGTGCCAGCAGGGGTACCGGGACAGGGCATGAAAAACTGTTTTTT. Its protein is CASRGTGTGHEKLFF.